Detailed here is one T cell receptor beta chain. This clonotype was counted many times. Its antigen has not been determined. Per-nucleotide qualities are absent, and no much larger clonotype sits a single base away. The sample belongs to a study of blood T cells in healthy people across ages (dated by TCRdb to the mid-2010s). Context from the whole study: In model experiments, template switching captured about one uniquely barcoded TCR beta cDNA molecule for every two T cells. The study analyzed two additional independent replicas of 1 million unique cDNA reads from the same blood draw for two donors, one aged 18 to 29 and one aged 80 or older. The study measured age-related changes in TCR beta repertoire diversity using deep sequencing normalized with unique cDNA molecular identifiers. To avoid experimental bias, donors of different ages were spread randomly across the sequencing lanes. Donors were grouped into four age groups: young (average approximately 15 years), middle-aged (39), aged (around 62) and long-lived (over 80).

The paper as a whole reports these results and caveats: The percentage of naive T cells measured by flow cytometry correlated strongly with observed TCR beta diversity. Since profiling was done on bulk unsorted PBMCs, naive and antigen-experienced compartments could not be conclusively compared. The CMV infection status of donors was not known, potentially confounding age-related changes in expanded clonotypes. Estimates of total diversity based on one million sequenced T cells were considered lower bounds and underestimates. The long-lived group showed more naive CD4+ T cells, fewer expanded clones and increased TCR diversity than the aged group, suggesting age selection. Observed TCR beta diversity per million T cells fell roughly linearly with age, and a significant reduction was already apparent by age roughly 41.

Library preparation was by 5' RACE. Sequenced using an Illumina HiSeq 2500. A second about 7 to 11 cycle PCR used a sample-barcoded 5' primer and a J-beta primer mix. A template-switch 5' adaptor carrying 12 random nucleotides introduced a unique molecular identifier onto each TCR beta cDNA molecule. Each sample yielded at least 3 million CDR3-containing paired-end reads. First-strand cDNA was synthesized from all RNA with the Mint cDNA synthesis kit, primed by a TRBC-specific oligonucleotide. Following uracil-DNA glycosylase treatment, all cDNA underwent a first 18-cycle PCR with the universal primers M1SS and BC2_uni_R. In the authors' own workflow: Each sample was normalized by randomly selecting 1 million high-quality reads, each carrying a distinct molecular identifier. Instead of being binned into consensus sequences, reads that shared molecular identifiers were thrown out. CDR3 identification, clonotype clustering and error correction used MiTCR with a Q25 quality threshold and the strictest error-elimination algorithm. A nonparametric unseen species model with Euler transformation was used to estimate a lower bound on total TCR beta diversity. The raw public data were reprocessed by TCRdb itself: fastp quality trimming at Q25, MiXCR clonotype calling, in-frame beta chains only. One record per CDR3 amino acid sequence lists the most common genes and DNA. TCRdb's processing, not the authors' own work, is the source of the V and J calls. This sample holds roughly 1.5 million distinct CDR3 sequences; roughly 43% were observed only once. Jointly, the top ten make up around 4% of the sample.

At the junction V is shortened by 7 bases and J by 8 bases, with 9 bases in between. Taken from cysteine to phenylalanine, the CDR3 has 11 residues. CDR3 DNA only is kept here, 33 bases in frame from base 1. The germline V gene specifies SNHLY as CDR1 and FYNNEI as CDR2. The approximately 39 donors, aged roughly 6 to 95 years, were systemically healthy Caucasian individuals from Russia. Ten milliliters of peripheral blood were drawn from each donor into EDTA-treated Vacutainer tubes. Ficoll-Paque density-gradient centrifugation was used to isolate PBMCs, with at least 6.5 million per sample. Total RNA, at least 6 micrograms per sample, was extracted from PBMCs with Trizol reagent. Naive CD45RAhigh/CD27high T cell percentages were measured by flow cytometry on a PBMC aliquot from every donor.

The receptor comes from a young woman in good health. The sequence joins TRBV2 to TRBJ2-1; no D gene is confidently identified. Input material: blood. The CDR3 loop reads CASTFPDEQFF. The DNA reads TGTGCCAGCACCTTTCCAGATGAGCAGTTCTTC. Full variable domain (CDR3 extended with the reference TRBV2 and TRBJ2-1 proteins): EPEVTQTPSHQVTQMGQEVILRCVPISNHLYFYWYRQILGQKVEFLVSFYNNEISEKSEIFDDQFSVERPDGSNFTLKIRSTKLEDSAMYFCASTFPDEQFFGPGTRLTVL.